This TCR beta chain originates from a study of CD8+ T cells in alopecia areata. Study-level background: Treated patients were given 5 to 10 mg oral tofacitinib twice daily. Overall study findings and caveats: Elevated clonality characterized lesional scalp relative to normal scalp, particularly in alopecia totalis/universalis. Normal skin contains resident alphabeta T cells, and these are also sequenced in scalp samples.

RNA extraction was followed by reverse transcription into cDNA, which acted as the sequencing template. Method: immunoSEQ multiplex PCR; TCRdb's copy keeps in-frame clones and lacks some. This table has about 180,000 clones, just over 65% appearing once. Obtained from alopecia areata patients were lesional scalp punch biopsies along with peripheral blood. The germline V gene has CDR1 KGHSH and CDR2 LQKENI. With 2 bases removed from V and 6 bases from J, the gap between germline ends came to 20 bases. The CDR3 totals 16 residues. For this clone: What it recognizes is unknown.

The chain is built from TRBV18 and TRBJ2-7; D possibly corresponds to TRBD2 (5 bases). The source of this sequence is a human donor with alopecia areata. The specimen comprised CD8+ T cells sorted from blood, sampled at week 0. The chain's CDR3 is CASSPEGTDFPFEQYF. CDR3 sequence (DNA): TGTGCCAGCTCACCAGAGGGAACAGATTTCCCGTTCGAGCAGTACTTC.